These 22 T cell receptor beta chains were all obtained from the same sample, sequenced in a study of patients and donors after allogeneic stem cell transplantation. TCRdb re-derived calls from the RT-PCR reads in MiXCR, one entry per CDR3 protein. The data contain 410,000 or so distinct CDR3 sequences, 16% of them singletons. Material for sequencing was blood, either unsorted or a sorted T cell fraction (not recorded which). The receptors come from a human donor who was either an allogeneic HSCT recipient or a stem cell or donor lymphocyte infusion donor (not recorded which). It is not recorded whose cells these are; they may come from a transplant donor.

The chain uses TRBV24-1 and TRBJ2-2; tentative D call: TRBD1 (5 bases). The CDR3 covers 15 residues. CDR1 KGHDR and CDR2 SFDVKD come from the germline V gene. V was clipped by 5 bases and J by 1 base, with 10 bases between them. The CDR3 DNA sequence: TGTGCCACCAGTGGGGCGACAGAGAACACCGGGGAGCTGTTTTTT. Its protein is CATSGATENTGELFF.

This chain's CDR3 is CASSQDPGRTISYYGYTF. CDR3 DNA sequence: TGTGCCAGCAGCCAAGATCCGGGACGGACAATCTCATACTATGGCTACACCTTC. The chain employs TRBV4-2 and TRBJ1-2; D may be TRBD1 (5 bases). Germline loops: CDR1 LGHNA, CDR2 YNFKEQ. Trimming stripped 0 bases from V and 3 bases from J, with 20 bases between. This CDR3 region has 18 residues.

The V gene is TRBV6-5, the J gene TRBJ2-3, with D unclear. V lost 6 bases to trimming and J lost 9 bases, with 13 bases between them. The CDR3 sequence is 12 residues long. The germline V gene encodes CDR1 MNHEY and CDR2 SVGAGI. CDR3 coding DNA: TGTGCCAGCAGGAACCCAAAAAAGACGCAGTATTTT. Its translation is CASRNPKKTQYF.

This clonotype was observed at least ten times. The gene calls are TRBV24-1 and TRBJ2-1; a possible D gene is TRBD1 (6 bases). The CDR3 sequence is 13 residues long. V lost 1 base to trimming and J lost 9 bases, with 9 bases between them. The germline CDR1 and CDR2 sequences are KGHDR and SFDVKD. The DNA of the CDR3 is TGTGCCACCAGTGATTTACAGGGTGGTGAGCAGTTCTTC. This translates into CATSDLQGGEQFF.

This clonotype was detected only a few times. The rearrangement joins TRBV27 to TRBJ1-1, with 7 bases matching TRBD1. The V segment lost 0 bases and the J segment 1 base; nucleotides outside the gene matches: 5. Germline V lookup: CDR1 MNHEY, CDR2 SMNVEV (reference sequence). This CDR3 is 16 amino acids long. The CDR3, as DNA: TGTGCCAGCAGTTTATCCCCCAGGGGGGGGAACACTGAAGCTTTCTTT. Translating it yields CASSLSPRGGNTEAFF.

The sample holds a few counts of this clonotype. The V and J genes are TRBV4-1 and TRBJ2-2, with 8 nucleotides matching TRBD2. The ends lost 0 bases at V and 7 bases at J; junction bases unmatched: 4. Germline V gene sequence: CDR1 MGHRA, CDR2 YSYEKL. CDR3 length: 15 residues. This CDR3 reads CASSQEGLVGGELFF. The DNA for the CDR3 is TGCGCCAGCAGCCAAGAGGGACTAGTCGGCGGGGAGCTGTTTTTT.

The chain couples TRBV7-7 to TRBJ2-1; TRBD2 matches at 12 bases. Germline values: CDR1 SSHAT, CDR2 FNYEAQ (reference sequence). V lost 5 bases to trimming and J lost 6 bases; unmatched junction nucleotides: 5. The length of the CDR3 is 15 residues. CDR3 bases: TGTGCCAGCAGCCGCGGACTAGCGGGGCCCAATGAGCAGTTCTTC. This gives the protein CASSRGLAGPNEQFF.

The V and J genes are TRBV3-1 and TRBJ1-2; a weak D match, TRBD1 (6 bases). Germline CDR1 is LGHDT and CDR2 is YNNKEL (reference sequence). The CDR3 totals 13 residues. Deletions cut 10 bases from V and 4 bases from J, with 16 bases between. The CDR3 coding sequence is TGTGCCACCAGGGGAGGGGGGGTCTATGGCTACACCTTC. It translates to CATRGGGVYGYTF.

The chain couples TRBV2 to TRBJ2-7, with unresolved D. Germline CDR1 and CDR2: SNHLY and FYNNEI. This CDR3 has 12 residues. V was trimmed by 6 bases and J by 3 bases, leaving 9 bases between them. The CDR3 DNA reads TGTGCCAGCAGACGCAGTAACTACGAGCAGTACTTC. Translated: CASRRSNYEQYF.

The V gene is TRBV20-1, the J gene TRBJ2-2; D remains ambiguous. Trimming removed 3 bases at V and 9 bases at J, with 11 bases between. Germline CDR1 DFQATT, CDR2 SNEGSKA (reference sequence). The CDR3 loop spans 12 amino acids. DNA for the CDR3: TGCAGTGCTAGTTACAGCGCCCGGGAGCTGTTTTTT. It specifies CSASYSARELFF.

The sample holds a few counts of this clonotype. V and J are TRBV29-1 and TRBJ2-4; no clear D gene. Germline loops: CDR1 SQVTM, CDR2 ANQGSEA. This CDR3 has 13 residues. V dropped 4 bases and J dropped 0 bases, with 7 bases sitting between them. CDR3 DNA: TGCAGCGTTGGGGGTTTAGCCAAAAACATTCAGTACTTC. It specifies CSVGGLAKNIQYF. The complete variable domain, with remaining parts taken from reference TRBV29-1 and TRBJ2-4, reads SAVISQKPSRDICQRGTSLTIQCQVDSQVTMMFWYRQQPGQSLTLIATANQGSEATYESGFVIDKFPISRPNLTFSTLTVSNMSPEDSSIYLCSVGGLAKNIQYFGAGTRLSVL.

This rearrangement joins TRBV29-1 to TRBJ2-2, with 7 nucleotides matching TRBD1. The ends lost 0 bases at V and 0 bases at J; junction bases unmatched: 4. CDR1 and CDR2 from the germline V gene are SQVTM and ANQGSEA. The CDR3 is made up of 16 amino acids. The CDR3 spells CSVEDPTGTNTGELFF. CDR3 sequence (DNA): TGCAGCGTTGAAGATCCGACAGGGACGAACACCGGGGAGCTGTTTTTT.

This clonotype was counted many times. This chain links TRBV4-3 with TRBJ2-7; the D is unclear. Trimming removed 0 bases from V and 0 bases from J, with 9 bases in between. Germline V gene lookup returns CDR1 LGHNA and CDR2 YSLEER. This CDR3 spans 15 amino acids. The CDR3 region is CASSQDFSVSYEQYF. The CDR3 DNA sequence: TGCGCCAGCAGCCAAGATTTCTCCGTCTCCTACGAGCAGTACTTC.

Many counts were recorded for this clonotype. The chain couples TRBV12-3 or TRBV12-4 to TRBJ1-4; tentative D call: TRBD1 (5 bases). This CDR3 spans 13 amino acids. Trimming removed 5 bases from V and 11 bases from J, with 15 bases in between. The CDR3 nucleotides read TGTGCCAGCAGTCCCTTTCAGGCAGGGAAACTGTTTTTT. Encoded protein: CASSPFQAGKLFF.

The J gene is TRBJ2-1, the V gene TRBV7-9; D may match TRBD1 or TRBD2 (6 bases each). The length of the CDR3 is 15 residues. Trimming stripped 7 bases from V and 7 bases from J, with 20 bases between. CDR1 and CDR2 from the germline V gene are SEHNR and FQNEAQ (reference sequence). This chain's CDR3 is CASMGGSAWGNEQFF. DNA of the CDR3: TGTGCCAGCATGGGGGGCAGCGCCTGGGGAAATGAGCAGTTCTTC.

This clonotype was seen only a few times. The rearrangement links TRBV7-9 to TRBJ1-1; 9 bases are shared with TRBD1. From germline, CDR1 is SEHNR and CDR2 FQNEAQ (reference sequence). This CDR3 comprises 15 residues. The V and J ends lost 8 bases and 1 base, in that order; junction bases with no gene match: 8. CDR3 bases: TGTGCCAGCCCAACCGCGGGACAGGGGAACACTGAAGCTTTCTTT. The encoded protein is CASPTAGQGNTEAFF.

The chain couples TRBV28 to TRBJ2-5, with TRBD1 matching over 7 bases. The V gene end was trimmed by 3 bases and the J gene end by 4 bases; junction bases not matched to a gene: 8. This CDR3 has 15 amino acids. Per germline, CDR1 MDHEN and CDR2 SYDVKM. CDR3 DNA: TGTGCCAGCAGTTTGTTAAGGGGGCAAGGAGAGACCCAGTACTTC. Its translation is CASSLLRGQGETQYF.

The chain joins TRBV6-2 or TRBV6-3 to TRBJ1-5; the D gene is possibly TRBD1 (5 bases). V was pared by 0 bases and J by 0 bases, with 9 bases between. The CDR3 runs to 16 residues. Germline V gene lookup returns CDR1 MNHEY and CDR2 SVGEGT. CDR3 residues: CASSYSGRNSNQPQHF. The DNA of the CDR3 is TGTGCCAGCAGTTACTCGGGACGCAATAGCAATCAGCCCCAGCATTTT.

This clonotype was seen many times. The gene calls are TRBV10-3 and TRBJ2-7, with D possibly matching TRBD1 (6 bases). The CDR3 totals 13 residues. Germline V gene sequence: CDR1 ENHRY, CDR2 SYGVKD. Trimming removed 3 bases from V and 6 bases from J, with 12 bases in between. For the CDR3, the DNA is TGTGCCATCAGTGAATACAGGGAGTCCGAGCAGTACTTC. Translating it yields CAISEYRESEQYF.

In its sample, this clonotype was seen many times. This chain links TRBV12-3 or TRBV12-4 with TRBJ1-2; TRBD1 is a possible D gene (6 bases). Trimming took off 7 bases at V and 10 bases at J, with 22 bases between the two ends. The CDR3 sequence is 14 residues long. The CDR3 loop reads CASTFGVNTGTYTF. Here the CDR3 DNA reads TGTGCCAGCACCTTTGGGGTGAATACAGGGACCTACACCTTC.

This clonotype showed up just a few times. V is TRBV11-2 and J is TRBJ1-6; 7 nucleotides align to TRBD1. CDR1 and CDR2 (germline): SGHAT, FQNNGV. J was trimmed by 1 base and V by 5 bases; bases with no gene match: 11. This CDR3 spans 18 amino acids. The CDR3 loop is CASSLGQRGRSYNSPLHF. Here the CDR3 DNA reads TGTGCCAGCAGCCTGGGACAGCGCGGCAGATCCTATAATTCACCCCTCCACTTT.

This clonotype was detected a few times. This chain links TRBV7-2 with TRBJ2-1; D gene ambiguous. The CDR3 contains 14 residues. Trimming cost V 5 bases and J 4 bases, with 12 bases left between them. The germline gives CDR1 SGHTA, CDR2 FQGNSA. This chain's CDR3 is CASSPRSGYNEQFF. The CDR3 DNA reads TGTGCCAGCAGCCCGCGGTCCGGATACAATGAGCAGTTCTTC.